This T cell receptor (beta chain) was documented in a study of blood T cell repertoires in COVID-19. Original data processing: The authors estimated nucleated cell counts from reference gene primer amplification. Here immunoSEQ multiplex PCR was the method, and the copy in TCRdb shows in-frame clones only, minus some. V and J calls and clone size come straight from that table; D and trimming were deduced from the DNA. The sample lists approximately 240,000 clones; 65% to 80% were seen once. The J segment lost 10 bases and the V segment lost 0 bases, leaving 5 bases of the junction unmatched. CDR1 and CDR2 from the germline V gene are LNHNV and YYDKDF (reference sequence). The CDR3 has 14 amino acids.

The clonotype was recovered from a woman in her 40s with active or convalescent COVID-19. Input material: peripheral blood. The chain recombines TRBV15 with TRBJ1-1; 10 bases match TRBD1. In DNA, the CDR3 is TGTGCCACCAGCAGAGATTGGACAGGGGGTCGAGCTTTCTTT. It codes for CATSRDWTGGRAFF. The full variable domain, in which reference TRBV15 and TRBJ1-1 provide the parts outside the CDR3, is DAMVIQNPRYQVTQFGKPVTLSCSQTLNHNVMYWYQQKSSQAPKLLFHYYDKDFNNEADTPDNFQSRRPNTSFCFLDIRSPGLGDTAMYLCATSRDWTGGRAFFGQGTRLTVV.